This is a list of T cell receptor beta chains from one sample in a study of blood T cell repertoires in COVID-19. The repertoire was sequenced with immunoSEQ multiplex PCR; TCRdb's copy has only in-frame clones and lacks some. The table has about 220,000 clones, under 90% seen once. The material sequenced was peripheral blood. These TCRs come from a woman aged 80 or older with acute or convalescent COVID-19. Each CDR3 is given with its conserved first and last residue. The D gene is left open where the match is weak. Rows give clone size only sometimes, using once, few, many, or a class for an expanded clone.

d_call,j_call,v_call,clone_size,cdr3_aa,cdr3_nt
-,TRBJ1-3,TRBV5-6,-,CASSLDWRGGGNTIYF,TGTGCCAGCAGCTTGGATTGGAGGGGAGGCGGAAACACCATATATTTT
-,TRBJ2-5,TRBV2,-,CASSEGALQETQYF,TGTGCCAGCAGTGAGGGGGCCCTCCAAGAGACCCAGTACTTC
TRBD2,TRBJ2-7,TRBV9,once,CASSPRASGPYEQYF,TGTGCCAGCAGCCCAAGAGCTAGCGGTCCCTACGAGCAGTACTTC
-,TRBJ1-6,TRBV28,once,CASSSAVLNSPLHF,TGTGCCAGCAGTTCTGCTGTCCTAAATTCACCCCTCCACTTT
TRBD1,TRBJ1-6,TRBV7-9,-,CASSPDRANSPLHF,TGTGCCAGCAGCCCCGACAGGGCGAATTCACCCCTCCACTTT
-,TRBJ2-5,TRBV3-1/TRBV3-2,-,CASSQGVRGETQYF,TGTGCCAGCAGCCAAGGGGTACGGGGAGAGACCCAGTACTTC
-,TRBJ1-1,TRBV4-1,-,CASSFQTGNTEAFF,TGCGCCAGCAGCTTTCAGACAGGGAACACTGAAGCTTTCTTT
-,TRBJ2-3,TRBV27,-,CASTLRGTDTQYF,TGTGCCAGCACTTTGAGGGGGACAGATACGCAGTATTTT
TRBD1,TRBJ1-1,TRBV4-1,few,CASSQDSDRVGVNTEAFF,TGCGCCAGCAGCCAAGACTCGGACAGGGTGGGCGTGAACACTGAAGCTTTCTTT
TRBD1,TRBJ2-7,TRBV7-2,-,CASRPPGRGRGEQYF,TGTGCCAGCAGACCCCCCGGCAGGGGGCGAGGAGAGCAGTACTTC
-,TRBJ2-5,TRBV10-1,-,CAREGETQYF,TGCGCCAGGGAGGGAGAGACCCAGTACTTC
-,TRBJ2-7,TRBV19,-,CASRETPTYEQYF,TGTGCCAGTAGAGAGACACCCACCTACGAGCAGTACTTC
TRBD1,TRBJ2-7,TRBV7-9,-,CASSSYYPGQGRHEQYF,TGTGCCAGCAGTTCCTATTACCCGGGACAGGGGAGGCACGAGCAGTACTTC
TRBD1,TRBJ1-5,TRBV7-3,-,CASGKQGHQPQHF,TGTGCCAGCGGAAAACAGGGGCATCAGCCCCAGCATTTT
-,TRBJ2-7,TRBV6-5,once,CASSDRPHEQYF,TGTGCCAGCAGCGACAGGCCCCACGAGCAGTACTTC
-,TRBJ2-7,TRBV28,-,CASSLPGVSDEQYF,TGTGCCAGCAGTTTACCGGGGGTGAGCGACGAGCAGTACTTC
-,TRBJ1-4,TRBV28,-,CASTQLNEKLFF,TGTGCCAGCACCCAACTTAATGAAAAACTGTTTTTT